In its sample, the clone carrying this TCR beta chain was seen many times. The target antigen is unknown. Time point denoted: longitudinal time-point 2. The starting material, 2 million PBMCs stored at -80 C, gave rise to the unsorted libraries. These data originate in a study of neurological immune-mediated disorders. Study-wide results and limits: The study found no CDR3 amino acid sequences shared by expanded clones across subjects, suggesting private repertoires in all groups.

V lost 6 bases and J lost 7, with 19 bases in between. The CDR3 spans 13 residues. The germline CDR1 and CDR2 sequences are DFQATT and SNEGSKA (reference sequence). Synthesis of cDNA was carried out by template-switch 5'RACE. The reaction used 10-nucleotide random UMIs. TCRdb analysed the 5' RACE reads with MiXCR anew, one entry per CDR3 protein. The top ten clones hold roughly 4.8% of a sample with under 100,000 distinct CDR3 sequences, around 14% of them seen once. The sequenced sample was PBMCs. This clonotype was obtained from a female donor with HTLV-1-associated myelopathy (HAM/TSP). This chain uses TRBV20-1 with TRBJ2-7, with D possibly being TRBD1 or TRBD2 (6 bases each). This CDR3 is CSAQSPGAREQYF. CDR3 DNA sequence: TGCAGTGCCCAGTCCCCGGGGGCGCGTGAGCAGTACTTC.